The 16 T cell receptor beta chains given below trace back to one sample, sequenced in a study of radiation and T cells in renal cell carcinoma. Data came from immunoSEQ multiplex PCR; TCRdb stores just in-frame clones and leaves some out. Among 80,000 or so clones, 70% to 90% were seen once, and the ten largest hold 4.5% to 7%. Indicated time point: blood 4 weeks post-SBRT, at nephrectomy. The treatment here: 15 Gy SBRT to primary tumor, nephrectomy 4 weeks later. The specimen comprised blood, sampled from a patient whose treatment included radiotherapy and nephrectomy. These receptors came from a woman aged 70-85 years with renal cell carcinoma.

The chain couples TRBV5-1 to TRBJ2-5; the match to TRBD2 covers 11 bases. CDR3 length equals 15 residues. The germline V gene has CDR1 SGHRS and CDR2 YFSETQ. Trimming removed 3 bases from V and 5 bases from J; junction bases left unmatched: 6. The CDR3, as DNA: TGCGCCAGCAGCTCCGTAGCGGGGGGGCTGGAGACCCAGTACTTC. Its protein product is CASSSVAGGLETQYF.

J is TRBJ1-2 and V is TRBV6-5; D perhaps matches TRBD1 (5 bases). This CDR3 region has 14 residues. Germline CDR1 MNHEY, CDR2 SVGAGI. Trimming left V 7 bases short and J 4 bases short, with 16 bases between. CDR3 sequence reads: CASTSVGQLYGYTF. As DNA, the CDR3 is TGTGCCAGCACTTCGGTGGGGCAGCTCTATGGCTACACCTTC.

The CDR3 DNA is TGTGCCAGCAGAAGTACAACTAGCACAGATACGCAGTATTTT. As protein: CASRSTTSTDTQYF. The V and J genes are TRBV6-1 and TRBJ2-3, with D hard to call. Germline V gives CDR1 MNHNS, CDR2 SASEGT. Trimming pared 6 bases from V and 0 bases from J, leaving 10 bases between. This CDR3 region has 14 residues.

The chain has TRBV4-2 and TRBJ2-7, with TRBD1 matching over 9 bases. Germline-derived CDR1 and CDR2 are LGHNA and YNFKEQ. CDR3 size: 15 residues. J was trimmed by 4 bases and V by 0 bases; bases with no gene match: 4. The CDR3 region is CASSQEGQGRYEQYF. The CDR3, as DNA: TGTGCCAGCAGCCAAGAAGGACAGGGGAGATACGAGCAGTACTTC.

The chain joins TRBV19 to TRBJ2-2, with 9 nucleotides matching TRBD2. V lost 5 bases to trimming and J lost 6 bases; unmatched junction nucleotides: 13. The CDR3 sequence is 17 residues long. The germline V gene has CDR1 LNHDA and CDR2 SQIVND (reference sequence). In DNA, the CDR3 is TGTGCCAGTAGTCCCGGCGGCGGGGGGGCGAAGTCCGGGGAGCTGTTTTTT. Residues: CASSPGGGGAKSGELFF. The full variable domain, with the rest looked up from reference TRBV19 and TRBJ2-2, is DGGITQSPKYLFRKEGQNVTLSCEQNLNHDAMYWYRQDPGQGLRLIYYSQIVNDFQKGDIAEGYSVSREKKESFPLTVTSAQKNPTAFYLCASSPGGGGAKSGELFFGEGSRLTVL.

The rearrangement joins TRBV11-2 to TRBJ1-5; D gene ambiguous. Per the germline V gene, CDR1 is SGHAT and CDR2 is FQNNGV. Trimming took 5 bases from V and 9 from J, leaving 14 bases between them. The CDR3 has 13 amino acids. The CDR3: CASSPTLATPQHF. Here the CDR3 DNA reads TGTGCCAGCAGCCCAACCCTGGCGACGCCCCAGCATTTT.

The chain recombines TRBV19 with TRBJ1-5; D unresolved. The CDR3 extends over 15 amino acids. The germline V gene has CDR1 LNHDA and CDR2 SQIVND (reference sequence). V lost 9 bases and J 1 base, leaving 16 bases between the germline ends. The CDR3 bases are TGTGCCAGCGCCTCAAGGGAACTAAGCAATCAGCCCCAGCATTTT. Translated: CASASRELSNQPQHF.

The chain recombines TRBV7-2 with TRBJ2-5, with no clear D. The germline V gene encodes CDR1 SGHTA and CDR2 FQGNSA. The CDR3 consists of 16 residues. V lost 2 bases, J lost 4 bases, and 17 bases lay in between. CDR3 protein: CASSLFKSAGGETQYF. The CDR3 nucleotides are TGTGCCAGCAGCTTATTTAAGTCGGCAGGCGGAGAGACCCAGTACTTC.

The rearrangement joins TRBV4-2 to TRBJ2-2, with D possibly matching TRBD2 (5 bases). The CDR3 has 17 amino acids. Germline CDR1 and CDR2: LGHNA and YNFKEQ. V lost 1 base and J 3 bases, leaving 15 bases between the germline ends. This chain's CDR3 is CASSQGLEGRDTGELFF. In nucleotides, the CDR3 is TGTGCCAGCAGCCAAGGATTAGAGGGTAGGGACACCGGGGAGCTGTTTTTT.

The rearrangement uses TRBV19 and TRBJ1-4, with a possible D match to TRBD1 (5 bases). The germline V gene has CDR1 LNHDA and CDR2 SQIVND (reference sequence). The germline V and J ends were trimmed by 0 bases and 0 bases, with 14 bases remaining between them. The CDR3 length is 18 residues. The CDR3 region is CASSIDRTQGTTNEKLFF. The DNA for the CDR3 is TGTGCCAGTAGTATAGATCGGACCCAGGGTACAACTAATGAAAAACTGTTTTTT. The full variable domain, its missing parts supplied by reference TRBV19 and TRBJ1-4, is DGGITQSPKYLFRKEGQNVTLSCEQNLNHDAMYWYRQDPGQGLRLIYYSQIVNDFQKGDIAEGYSVSREKKESFPLTVTSAQKNPTAFYLCASSIDRTQGTTNEKLFFGSGTQLSVL.

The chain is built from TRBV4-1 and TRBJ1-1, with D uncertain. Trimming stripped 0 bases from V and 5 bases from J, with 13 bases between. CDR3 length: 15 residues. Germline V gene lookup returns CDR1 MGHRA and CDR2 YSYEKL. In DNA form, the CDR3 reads TGCGCCAGCAGCCAAGAAGCAGGTCGAAGGACTGAAGCTTTCTTT. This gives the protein CASSQEAGRRTEAFF.

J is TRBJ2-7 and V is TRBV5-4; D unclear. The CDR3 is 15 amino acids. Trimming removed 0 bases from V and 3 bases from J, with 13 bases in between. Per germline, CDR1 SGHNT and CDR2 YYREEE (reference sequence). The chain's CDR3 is CASSLEGASGYEQYF. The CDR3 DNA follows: TGTGCCAGCAGCTTGGAAGGCGCCTCGGGCTACGAGCAGTACTTC. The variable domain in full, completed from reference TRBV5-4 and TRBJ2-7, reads ETGVTQSPTHLIKTRGQQVTLRCSSQSGHNTVSWYQQALGQGPQFIFQYYREEENGRGNFPPRFSGLQFPNYSSELNVNALELDDSALYLCASSLEGASGYEQYFGPGTRLTVT.

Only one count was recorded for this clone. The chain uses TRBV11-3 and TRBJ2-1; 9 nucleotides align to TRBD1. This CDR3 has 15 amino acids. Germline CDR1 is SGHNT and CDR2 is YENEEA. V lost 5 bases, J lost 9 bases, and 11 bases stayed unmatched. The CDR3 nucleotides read TGTGCCAGCAGCCCGACTCGGGACAGGGTTGCTGAGCAGTTCTTC. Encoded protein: CASSPTRDRVAEQFF. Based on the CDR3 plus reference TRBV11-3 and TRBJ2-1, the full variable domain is EAGVVQSPRYKIIEKKQPVAFWCNPISGHNTLYWYLQNLGQGPELLIRYENEEAVDDSQLPKDRFSAERLKGVDSTLKIQPAELGDSAVYLCASSPTRDRVAEQFFGPGTRLTVL.

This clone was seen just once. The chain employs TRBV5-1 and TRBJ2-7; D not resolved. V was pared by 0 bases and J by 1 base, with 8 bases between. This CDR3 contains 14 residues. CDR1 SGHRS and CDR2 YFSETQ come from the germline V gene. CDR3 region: CASSLGGLSYEQYF. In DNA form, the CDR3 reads TGCGCCAGCAGCTTGGGTGGGTTATCCTACGAGCAGTACTTC.

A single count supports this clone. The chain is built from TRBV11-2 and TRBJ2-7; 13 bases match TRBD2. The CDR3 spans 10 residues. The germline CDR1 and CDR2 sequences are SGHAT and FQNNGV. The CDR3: CATSGGRQYF. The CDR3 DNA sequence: TGTGCGACTAGCGGGGGGAGGCAGTACTTC.

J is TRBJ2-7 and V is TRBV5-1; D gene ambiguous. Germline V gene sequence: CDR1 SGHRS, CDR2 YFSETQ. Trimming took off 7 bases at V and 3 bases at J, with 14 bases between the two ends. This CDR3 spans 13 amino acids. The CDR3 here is CASSADNNYEQYF. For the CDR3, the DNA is TGCGCCAGCTCCGCGGATAACAACTACGAGCAGTACTTC.